These T cell receptor beta chains were read from a single sample in a study of shared clonotypes between healthy human individuals. Sequencing used immunoSEQ multiplex PCR; TCRdb keeps in-frame clones, though not all of them. The data contain 150,000 to 200,000 clones, roughly 93% of them singletons. Sequences were obtained from naive CD4+ T cells sorted from blood. The receptors stem from a young woman in good health. The CDR3 runs from the conserved cysteine through the conserved F or W.

v_gene,CDR3aa
TRBV6-1,CASSEGGGTYSNQPQHF
TRBV29-1,CSVEDRRSEQFF
TRBV7-6,CASSLEPGSYEQYF
TRBV6-5,CASSAEVFSGNTIYF
TRBV19,CASSIAPQGSSTEAFF
TRBV5-1,CASKEASGLGEQFF
TRBV5-1,CASSPRGGGGYTF
TRBV2,CASSQAWGDRGIYEQYF
TRBV15,CATSRDRGRTKTDTQYF
TRBV7-2,CASSLVGGLSGNTIYF
TRBV7-6,CASSSYRAETQYF